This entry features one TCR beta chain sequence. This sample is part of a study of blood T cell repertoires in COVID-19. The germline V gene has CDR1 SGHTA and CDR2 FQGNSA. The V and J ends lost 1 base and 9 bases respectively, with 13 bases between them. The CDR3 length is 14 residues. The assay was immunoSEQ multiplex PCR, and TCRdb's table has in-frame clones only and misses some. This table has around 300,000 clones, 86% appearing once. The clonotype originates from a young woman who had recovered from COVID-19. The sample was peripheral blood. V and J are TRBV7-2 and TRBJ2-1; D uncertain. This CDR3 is CASSLGGSFPEQFF. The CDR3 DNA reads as TGTGCCAGCAGCTTAGGCGGATCCTTCCCTGAGCAGTTCTTC.